The 18 T cell receptor beta chains below come from one sample, sequenced in a study of blood T cell repertoires in COVID-19. Some clones are missing from TCRdb's copy, which holds only in-frame ones; the method was immunoSEQ multiplex PCR. The sample contains some 240,000 clones, approximately 82% of which appear only once. Specimen: peripheral blood. All receptors come from a woman in her 40s who had recovered from COVID-19.

The chain combines TRBV5-1 with TRBJ1-1; TRBD1 matches at 8 bases. The junction had 3 bases not matched to a gene; V was cut back by 0 bases and J by 8 bases. Germline CDR1 SGHRS, CDR2 YFSETQ. The CDR3 extends over 13 amino acids. CDR3 amino acids: CASSLGAGGEAFF. CDR3 sequence (DNA): TGCGCCAGCAGCTTGGGGGCAGGGGGCGAAGCTTTCTTT. Full variable domain (missing parts from reference TRBV5-1 and TRBJ1-1): KAGVTQTPRYLIKTRGQQVTLSCSPISGHRSVSWYQQTPGQGLQFLFEYFSETQRNKGNFPGRFSGRQFSNSRSEMNVSTLELGDSALYLCASSLGAGGEAFFGQGTRLTVV.

The chain employs TRBV7-2 and TRBJ1-5; maybe TRBD1 (5 bases). Germline V gives CDR1 SGHTA, CDR2 FQGNSA. V was shortened by 2 bases and J by 4 bases, with 9 bases between the two germline ends. The CDR3 covers 14 residues. CDR3 coding DNA: TGTGCCAGCAGCTTATCCACAGGAAATCAGCCCCAGCATTTT. Translation gives CASSLSTGNQPQHF. Filled out from reference TRBV7-2 and TRBJ1-5, the complete variable domain reads GAGVSQSPSNKVTEKGKDVELRCDPISGHTALYWYRQSLGQGLEFLIYFQGNSAPDKSGLPSDRFSAERTGGSVSTLTIQRTQQEDSAVYLCASSLSTGNQPQHFGDGTRLSIL.

The chain recombines TRBV29-1 with TRBJ2-7; TRBD1 matches 9 bases. The germline CDR1 and CDR2 sequences are SQVTM and ANQGSEA. V gave up 4 bases and J gave up 6 bases; unmatched junction bases: 7. The CDR3 spans 13 residues. The CDR3 spells CSVARDRVREQYF. DNA of the CDR3: TGCAGCGTTGCCCGGGACAGGGTACGCGAGCAGTACTTC.

J is TRBJ1-2 and V is TRBV3-1 (or the pseudogene TRBV3-2); 7 nucleotides align to TRBD1. The CDR3 length is 15 residues. J gave up 6 bases and V 0 bases, and 7 bases lay outside the gene matches. The germline CDR1 and CDR2 sequences are LGHDT and YNNKEL (reference sequence). The CDR3 DNA is TGTGCCAGCAGCCAAGACGGTGGGACAGAAAATGGCTACACCTTC. Its translation: CASSQDGGTENGYTF.

This chain uses TRBV7-9 with TRBJ1-6; the D gene is possibly TRBD1 (5 bases). This CDR3 has 16 amino acids. Between the trimmed V and J ends, which lost 5 bases and 0 bases, there was a span of 11 bases. In germline, CDR1 is SEHNR, CDR2 FQNEAQ (reference sequence). Here the CDR3 reads CASSPPGGSYNSPLHF. The DNA of the CDR3 is TGTGCCAGCAGCCCTCCGGGGGGCTCCTATAATTCACCCCTCCACTTT.

The rearrangement uses TRBV10-3 and TRBJ2-7, with TRBD1 matching 10 bases. The ends lost 2 bases at V and 3 bases at J; junction bases unmatched: 4. Per the germline V gene, CDR1 is ENHRY and CDR2 is SYGVKD. CDR3 size: 15 residues. The CDR3 is CAISERDRGDYEQYF. CDR3 bases: TGTGCCATCAGTGAGAGGGACAGGGGAGACTACGAGCAGTACTTC.

The chain employs TRBV7-9 and TRBJ2-5; 9 bases are a match to TRBD1. This CDR3 has 14 amino acids. CDR1 and CDR2 (germline): SEHNR, FQNEAQ (reference sequence). The ends lost 5 bases at V and 4 bases at J; junction bases unmatched: 5. The CDR3 here is CASSDRGRIETQYF. DNA of the CDR3: TGTGCCAGCAGCGACAGGGGGAGAATAGAGACCCAGTACTTC.

The sample holds a few counts of this clone. This chain uses TRBV29-1 with TRBJ1-5; 8 positions agree with TRBD1. The germline V gene encodes CDR1 SQVTM and CDR2 ANQGSEA. The trim removed 6 bases at V and 5 bases at J, leaving 12 bases unmatched. This CDR3 comprises 15 residues. The CDR3 here is CSVIQGAGADQPQHF. Written as DNA, the CDR3 is TGCAGCGTCATTCAGGGGGCCGGGGCGGATCAGCCCCAGCATTTT.

The chain joins TRBV19 to TRBJ2-2; a possible D gene is TRBD2 (7 bases). Germline assignment: CDR1 LNHDA and CDR2 SQIVND (reference sequence). The V and J ends lost 3 bases and 0 bases respectively, with 11 bases between them. The length of the CDR3 is 16 residues. CDR3: CASSILGGANTGELFF. In nucleotides, the CDR3 is TGTGCCAGTAGTATCTTAGGGGGGGCGAACACCGGGGAGCTGTTTTTT.

This rearrangement joins TRBV7-9 to TRBJ2-2, with no clear D. CDR3 length: 14 amino acids. Germline CDR1 and CDR2: SEHNR and FQNEAQ (reference sequence). Trimming took off 4 bases at V and 0 bases at J, with 6 bases between the two ends. Here the CDR3 DNA reads TGTGCCAGCAGCTCAAGCTCGAACACCGGGGAGCTGTTTTTT. Its translation is CASSSSSNTGELFF.

This chain uses TRBV12-3 or TRBV12-4 with TRBJ2-7, with 7 positions matching TRBD2. Trimming cost V 6 bases and J 3 bases; bases outside gene matches: 5. CDR3 length: 13 amino acids. The CDR3 region has the DNA TGTGCCAGCAGAAGGGGAGGGGACTACGAGCAGTACTTC. As protein: CASRRGGDYEQYF.

The rearrangement uses TRBV5-6 and TRBJ1-4, with unresolved D. The CDR3 runs 13 residues. Trimming shortened V by 4 bases and J by 8 bases, and 12 bases separated the two germline ends. CDR1 SGHDT and CDR2 YYEEEE come from the germline V gene. CDR3 bases: TGTGCCAGCAGCACAGAGTTGGAAGAAAAACTGTTTTTT. It codes for CASSTELEEKLFF.

The chain couples TRBV4-1 to TRBJ2-5; a weak D match, TRBD1 (5 bases). Germline V gene lookup returns CDR1 MGHRA and CDR2 YSYEKL. Trimming removed 1 base at V and 2 bases at J, with 14 bases between. The CDR3 sequence is 16 residues long. CDR3 bases: TGCGCCAGCAGCCAAGCCTCAGGCAGGGCGCAAGAGACCCAGTACTTC. Translating it yields CASSQASGRAQETQYF.

This CDR3 reads CASSLGPRGYTQYF. The CDR3 nucleotides read TGTGCCAGCAGCTTAGGTCCGAGAGGATATACGCAGTATTTT. This chain links TRBV7-8 with TRBJ2-3; D gene uncertain. This CDR3 has 14 residues. Between the trimmed V and J ends, which lost 1 base and 7 bases, there was a span of 12 bases. Germline lookup yields CDR1 SGHVS and CDR2 FQNEAQ.

This rearrangement joins TRBV18 to TRBJ1-2; TRBD1 aligns across 8 bases. V was clipped by 3 bases and J by 4 bases; unmatched bases: 10. The CDR3 has 16 amino acids. The germline V gene encodes CDR1 KGHSH and CDR2 LQKENI. As DNA, the CDR3 is TGTGCCAGCTCACCGGAGGCGTCAGGGGGCGCCTATGGCTACACCTTC. Translation: CASSPEASGGAYGYTF.

The chain recombines TRBV18 with TRBJ2-2; the match to TRBD1 covers 8 bases. Germline assignment: CDR1 KGHSH and CDR2 LQKENI. V lost 3 bases and J lost 1; bases outside the gene matches: 4. This CDR3 contains 16 residues. The DNA for the CDR3 is TGTGCCAGCTCACCTTCAGGACAGGGGAACACCGGGGAGCTGTTTTTT. Amino acids: CASSPSGQGNTGELFF.

V gene TRBV5-1 combines with J gene TRBJ2-7, with a possible D match to TRBD1 (6 bases). Germline V gene sequence: CDR1 SGHRS, CDR2 YFSETQ. The V end lost 1 base, the J end lost 4 bases, and 12 bases lay between the germline ends. The CDR3 runs to 14 residues. The chain's CDR3 is CASSLSGHEYEQYF. CDR3 in DNA: TGCGCCAGCAGCTTGTCGGGACACGAATACGAGCAGTACTTC.

This clone turned up a few times. The V gene is TRBV30, the J gene TRBJ1-2, with TRBD1 identical over 8 bases. CDR3 length equals 13 residues. Per the germline V gene, CDR1 is GTSNPN and CDR2 is SVGIG (reference sequence). The J segment lost 12 bases and the V segment lost 2 bases, leaving 11 bases of the junction unmatched. The CDR3 region is CAWSYKQGGFNTF. CDR3 coding DNA: TGTGCCTGGAGTTATAAACAGGGGGGGTTCAACACCTTC.